These T cell receptor beta chains were read from a single sample in a study of human T cells and chemical hapten exposure. TCRdb re-derived calls from the RACE reads in MiXCR, one entry per CDR3 protein. The sample records more than 65,000 distinct CDR3 sequences, about 32% being singletons. The specimen comprised whole blood, sampled in connection with sensitization to the hapten diphenylcyclopropenone (DPC). Every receptor here comes from a man aged 35 to 55 with alopecia areata. Some clones in this sample may be carry-over from other donors' samples. The CDR3 runs from the conserved cysteine through the conserved F or W. The order of the fields is J gene, D gene, V gene, clone size, CDR3 DNA, CDR3 protein. D genes are given only for firm matches. Some rows mark clone size as missing; the rest say once, few, many or name a class of expanded clone.

j_call: TRBJ2-7; d_call: -; v_call: TRBV28; clone_size: few; cdr3_nt: TGTGCCAGCAGTTTATCCACACGGGACTACGAGCAGTACTTC; cdr3_aa: CASSLSTRDYEQYF
j_call: TRBJ2-4; d_call: -; v_call: TRBV20-1; clone_size: -; cdr3_nt: TGCAGTGCTGACCAAAACATTCAGTACTTC; cdr3_aa: CSADQNIQYF
j_call: TRBJ2-1; d_call: TRBD2; v_call: TRBV5-1; clone_size: few; cdr3_nt: TGCGCCAGCAGCCCGAGCGGGAGCGACAATGAGCAGTTCTTC; cdr3_aa: CASSPSGSDNEQFF
j_call: TRBJ1-1; d_call: -; v_call: TRBV28; clone_size: -; cdr3_nt: TGTGCCAGCAGTATCCGGACAGTGGCGAACACTGAAGCTTTCTTT; cdr3_aa: CASSIRTVANTEAFF
j_call: TRBJ2-7; d_call: -; v_call: TRBV6-5; clone_size: -; cdr3_nt: TGTGCCAGCAGGGCTACAGGGTCCACCTACGAGCAGTACTTC; cdr3_aa: CASRATGSTYEQYF
j_call: TRBJ2-3; d_call: -; v_call: TRBV29-1; clone_size: -; cdr3_nt: TGCAGCGTCTTACAATCAACTAGCACAGATACGCAGTATTTT; cdr3_aa: CSVLQSTSTDTQYF
j_call: TRBJ2-1; d_call: -; v_call: TRBV6-1; clone_size: many; cdr3_nt: TGTGCCAGCAGCCCTACTCTTGCCCTGAATGAGCAGTTCTTC; cdr3_aa: CASSPTLALNEQFF
j_call: TRBJ2-3; d_call: -; v_call: TRBV2; clone_size: -; cdr3_nt: TGTGCCACCAGACGGTACGATTCTAACACAGATACGCAGTATTTT; cdr3_aa: CATRRYDSNTDTQYF
j_call: TRBJ1-5; d_call: -; v_call: TRBV6-1; clone_size: few; cdr3_nt: TGTGCCAGCATAAAATACTTTAGCAATCAGCCCCAGCATTTT; cdr3_aa: CASIKYFSNQPQHF
j_call: TRBJ1-5; d_call: TRBD1; v_call: TRBV7-6; clone_size: few; cdr3_nt: TGTGCCAGCAGCTTAGTGCCGGGACAGGGTACAGATCAGCCCCAGCATTTT; cdr3_aa: CASSLVPGQGTDQPQHF
j_call: TRBJ1-5; d_call: -; v_call: TRBV20-1; clone_size: -; cdr3_nt: TGCAGTGCTGAAGACCCGTCCGGGGGCAATTCGGGTCAGCCCCAGCATTTT; cdr3_aa: CSAEDPSGGNSGQPQHF
j_call: TRBJ1-5; d_call: -; v_call: TRBV7-9; clone_size: -; cdr3_nt: TGTGCCAGCAGCTTAGAGGGAGGTCAGCCCCAGCATTTT; cdr3_aa: CASSLEGGQPQHF
j_call: TRBJ1-4; d_call: TRBD1; v_call: TRBV5-6; clone_size: -; cdr3_nt: TGTGCCAGCAGCTTTTCGACAGGGTTTGCTAATGAAAAACTGTTTTTT; cdr3_aa: CASSFSTGFANEKLFF
j_call: TRBJ2-7; d_call: -; v_call: TRBV5-1; clone_size: few; cdr3_nt: TGCGCCAGTACGGACAGCAAGAGCTCCTACGAGCAGTACTTC; cdr3_aa: CASTDSKSSYEQYF
j_call: TRBJ1-5; d_call: -; v_call: TRBV23-1; clone_size: few; cdr3_nt: TGCGCCAGCAGTCTGGGAGTGAGAAGAAGCAATCAGCCCCAGCATTTT; cdr3_aa: CASSLGVRRSNQPQHF
j_call: TRBJ1-1; d_call: TRBD1; v_call: TRBV7-2; clone_size: few; cdr3_nt: TGTGCCAGCAGATCAGGGGGCCCGAACTCTGAAGCTTTCTTT; cdr3_aa: CASRSGGPNSEAFF
j_call: TRBJ2-2; d_call: TRBD1; v_call: TRBV5-1; clone_size: -; cdr3_nt: TGCGCCAGCCGGGGGACAGGTGGAACCGGGGAGCTGTTTTTT; cdr3_aa: CASRGTGGTGELFF
j_call: TRBJ2-5; d_call: -; v_call: TRBV28; clone_size: -; cdr3_nt: TGTGCCAGCAGTGAATGGGACGGTGAAGAGACCCAGTACTTC; cdr3_aa: CASSEWDGEETQYF
j_call: TRBJ1-4; d_call: -; v_call: TRBV6-5; clone_size: -; cdr3_nt: TGTGCCAGCAGTTGGACGGATAAGAATGAAAAACTGTTTTTT; cdr3_aa: CASSWTDKNEKLFF
j_call: TRBJ2-1; d_call: -; v_call: TRBV4-3; clone_size: -; cdr3_nt: TGCGCCAGCAGCCAGGCTAGCGACTACAATGAGCAGTTCTTC; cdr3_aa: CASSQASDYNEQFF
j_call: TRBJ2-7; d_call: TRBD2; v_call: TRBV5-1; clone_size: once; cdr3_nt: TGCGCCAGCAGCTCGCAACGAAACACTCTAGCGGGGAGCTCCTACGAGCAGTACTTC; cdr3_aa: CASSSQRNTLAGSSYEQYF
j_call: TRBJ1-3; d_call: TRBD1; v_call: TRBV6-5; clone_size: -; cdr3_nt: TGTGCCAGCAGACCCGGGACAGGGTGGGGAAACACCATATATTTT; cdr3_aa: CASRPGTGWGNTIYF
j_call: TRBJ2-5; d_call: -; v_call: TRBV28; clone_size: few; cdr3_nt: TGTGCCAGCAGTTCAGGGTTCCGAGAGACCCAGTACTTC; cdr3_aa: CASSSGFRETQYF
j_call: TRBJ1-1; d_call: TRBD1; v_call: TRBV6-6; clone_size: -; cdr3_nt: TGTGCCAGCCTTGGGGACAGGACGAACACTGAAGCTTTCTTT; cdr3_aa: CASLGDRTNTEAFF
j_call: TRBJ2-5; d_call: -; v_call: TRBV27; clone_size: -; cdr3_nt: TGTGCCAGCAGTTTATCGGGATCCCAAGAGACCCAGTACTTC; cdr3_aa: CASSLSGSQETQYF
j_call: TRBJ2-3; d_call: -; v_call: TRBV12-3/TRBV12-4; clone_size: -; cdr3_nt: TGTGCCAGCAGTCCGTCACATACGCAGTATTTT; cdr3_aa: CASSPSHTQYF
j_call: TRBJ2-5; d_call: TRBD2; v_call: TRBV7-2; clone_size: -; cdr3_nt: TGTGCCAGCAGCTTGGAGACTAGCGGGAGCGGGGAGACCCAGTACTTC; cdr3_aa: CASSLETSGSGETQYF
j_call: TRBJ1-5; d_call: -; v_call: TRBV5-6; clone_size: -; cdr3_nt: TGTGCCAGCAGCCGATATACAGGGAACAATCAGCCCCAGCATTTT; cdr3_aa: CASSRYTGNNQPQHF
j_call: TRBJ2-1; d_call: TRBD2; v_call: TRBV9; clone_size: few; cdr3_nt: TGTGCCAGCAGCGTAGATGTTAGCGGGGTCGTGTCCTACAATGAGCAGTTCTTC; cdr3_aa: CASSVDVSGVVSYNEQFF
j_call: TRBJ1-2; d_call: -; v_call: TRBV20-1; clone_size: -; cdr3_nt: TGCAGTGCTAGAGATGGCTACACCTTC; cdr3_aa: CSARDGYTF
j_call: TRBJ1-4; d_call: -; v_call: TRBV6-5; clone_size: -; cdr3_nt: TGTGCCAGCAGTTACTCTGGGACGGTAACTAATGAAAAACTGTTTTTT; cdr3_aa: CASSYSGTVTNEKLFF
j_call: TRBJ2-7; d_call: TRBD1; v_call: TRBV7-9; clone_size: -; cdr3_nt: TGTGCCAGCAGCTATACCGGGACAGGGGTTACCTACGAGCAGTACTTC; cdr3_aa: CASSYTGTGVTYEQYF
j_call: TRBJ2-5; d_call: -; v_call: TRBV4-3; clone_size: few; cdr3_nt: TGCGCCAGCAGCCCAAGCGTTGATTGGGAGAAGACCCAGTACTTC; cdr3_aa: CASSPSVDWEKTQYF
j_call: TRBJ2-7; d_call: -; v_call: TRBV5-4; clone_size: -; cdr3_nt: TGTGCCAGCAGCTCGGGACTGGCCTACGAGCAGTACTTC; cdr3_aa: CASSSGLAYEQYF
j_call: TRBJ2-7; d_call: -; v_call: TRBV5-1; clone_size: few; cdr3_nt: TGCGCCAGCAGCTTGGACCCACATCGGGAGCAGTACTTC; cdr3_aa: CASSLDPHREQYF
j_call: TRBJ1-2; d_call: TRBD1; v_call: TRBV14; clone_size: -; cdr3_nt: TGTGCCAGCAGCCAAAGGACAGGGGGCACCTATGGCTACACCTTC; cdr3_aa: CASSQRTGGTYGYTF
j_call: TRBJ2-3; d_call: TRBD1; v_call: TRBV7-9; clone_size: few; cdr3_nt: TGTGCCAGCAGCTTAGGATCAGGGGGAACAGATACGCAGTATTTT; cdr3_aa: CASSLGSGGTDTQYF
j_call: TRBJ2-7; d_call: -; v_call: TRBV7-2; clone_size: -; cdr3_nt: TGTGCCAGCAGCTTAGTCAACTACGAGCAGTACTTC; cdr3_aa: CASSLVNYEQYF
j_call: TRBJ2-5; d_call: -; v_call: TRBV14; clone_size: few; cdr3_nt: TGTGCCAGCAGCCAAGCTCGGACTGTGAACCAAGAGACCCAGTACTTC; cdr3_aa: CASSQARTVNQETQYF
j_call: TRBJ1-1; d_call: TRBD1; v_call: TRBV10-2; clone_size: -; cdr3_nt: TGCGCCAGCAGTGGGACGGGACAGCCGAACACTGAAGCTTTCTTT; cdr3_aa: CASSGTGQPNTEAFF
j_call: TRBJ2-1; d_call: TRBD2; v_call: TRBV12-3/TRBV12-4; clone_size: -; cdr3_nt: TGTGCCAGCAGTTTGCGACTAGCGGAGAGCTCCTACAATGAGCAGTTCTTC; cdr3_aa: CASSLRLAESSYNEQFF
j_call: TRBJ2-1; d_call: -; v_call: TRBV20-1; clone_size: -; cdr3_nt: TGCAGTGCTTGGGACAACAATGAGCAGTTCTTC; cdr3_aa: CSAWDNNEQFF
j_call: TRBJ1-1; d_call: TRBD1; v_call: TRBV29-1; clone_size: -; cdr3_nt: TGCAGCGCCGCCCCGGGACAGGGGCAAGCTTTCTTT; cdr3_aa: CSAAPGQGQAFF
j_call: TRBJ1-3; d_call: -; v_call: TRBV20-1; clone_size: -; cdr3_nt: TGCAGTGCCGCGCTCTCTGGAAACACCATATATTTT; cdr3_aa: CSAALSGNTIYF
j_call: TRBJ2-1; d_call: TRBD2; v_call: TRBV6-2/TRBV6-3; clone_size: -; cdr3_nt: TGTGCCAGCAGTCCGCTAGCGGGAGCGCATGACTATGAGCAGTTCTTC; cdr3_aa: CASSPLAGAHDYEQFF
j_call: TRBJ2-3; d_call: -; v_call: TRBV5-4; clone_size: -; cdr3_nt: TGTGCCAGCAGCTTGGGGGCCTCGGGGGGCTATAGCACAGATACGCAGTATTTT; cdr3_aa: CASSLGASGGYSTDTQYF
j_call: TRBJ2-7; d_call: -; v_call: TRBV15; clone_size: -; cdr3_nt: TGTGCCACCAGCAGCCACAGGGTCTACGAGCAGTACTTC; cdr3_aa: CATSSHRVYEQYF
j_call: TRBJ2-1; d_call: TRBD2; v_call: TRBV4-1; clone_size: few; cdr3_nt: TGCGCCAGCAGAGAGCTAGCGGGAAGCTATGAGCAGTTCTTC; cdr3_aa: CASRELAGSYEQFF
j_call: TRBJ2-7; d_call: TRBD1; v_call: TRBV28; clone_size: -; cdr3_nt: TGTGCCAGCAGAACCGGGACAGGGTCTCTCGAGCAGTACTTC; cdr3_aa: CASRTGTGSLEQYF
j_call: TRBJ2-3; d_call: TRBD1; v_call: TRBV5-1; clone_size: -; cdr3_nt: TGCGCCAGCAGCTTCTCACAGGGGATAGCAGATACGCAGTATTTT; cdr3_aa: CASSFSQGIADTQYF
j_call: TRBJ2-1; d_call: TRBD2; v_call: TRBV12-3/TRBV12-4; clone_size: -; cdr3_nt: TGTGCCAGCAGTCCCCCTAGCGGGAGGGCCAGGAATGAGCAGTTCTTC; cdr3_aa: CASSPPSGRARNEQFF
j_call: TRBJ2-7; d_call: -; v_call: TRBV20-1; clone_size: -; cdr3_nt: TGCAGTCCACGATATGGAGTGCAGTACTTC; cdr3_aa: CSPRYGVQYF
j_call: TRBJ2-7; d_call: -; v_call: TRBV6-1; clone_size: few; cdr3_nt: TGTGCCAGCAGTGAAGCTAGTTCCCTCCCGTGGCAGTACTTC; cdr3_aa: CASSEASSLPWQYF